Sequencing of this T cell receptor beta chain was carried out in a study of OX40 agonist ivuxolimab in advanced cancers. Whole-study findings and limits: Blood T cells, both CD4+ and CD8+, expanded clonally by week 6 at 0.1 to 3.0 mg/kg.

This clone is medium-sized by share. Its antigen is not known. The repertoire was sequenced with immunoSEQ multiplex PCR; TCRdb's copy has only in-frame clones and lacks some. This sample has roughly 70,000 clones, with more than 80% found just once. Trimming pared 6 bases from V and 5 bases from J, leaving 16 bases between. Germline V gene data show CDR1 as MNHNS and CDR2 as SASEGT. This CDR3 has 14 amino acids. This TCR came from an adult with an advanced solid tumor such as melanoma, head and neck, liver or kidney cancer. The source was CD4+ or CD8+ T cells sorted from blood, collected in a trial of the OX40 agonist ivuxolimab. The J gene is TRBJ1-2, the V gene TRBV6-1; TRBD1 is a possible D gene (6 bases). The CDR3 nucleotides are TGTGCCAGCAGCACAGGGACCGGGTCGTATGGCTACACCTTC. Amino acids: CASSTGTGSYGYTF.